A single sample is the source of the 15 T cell receptor beta chains below, sequenced in a study of blood T cell repertoires in COVID-19. Clones were sequenced by immunoSEQ multiplex PCR, and TCRdb holds only the in-frame ones, with some missing. The repertoire has nearly 55,000 clones, more than 60% of them found once; the top ten carry just under 15%. The specimen was peripheral blood. These receptors originate from a human donor with active or convalescent COVID-19. The donor label of this sample is uncertain.

The chain carries TRBV5-4 and TRBJ1-1; 7 nucleotides agree with TRBD1. The CDR3 covers 13 residues. Germline V lookup: CDR1 SGHNT, CDR2 YYREEE (reference sequence). The V segment lost 4 bases and the J segment 6 bases; nucleotides outside the gene matches: 6. The CDR3 DNA sequence: TGTGCCAGCAGCCCCGGGACAGTCGCTGAAGCTTTCTTT. Translated: CASSPGTVAEAFF.

This clone has a handful of counts. The CDR3 DNA sequence: TGTGCCAGCAAAACGAGCGGGACATACGAGCAGTACTTC. Encoded protein: CASKTSGTYEQYF. The chain links TRBV28 to TRBJ2-7; D may be TRBD2 (7 bases). Per germline, CDR1 MDHEN and CDR2 SYDVKM. Trimming removed 7 bases at V and 4 bases at J, with 14 bases between. The CDR3 loop spans 13 amino acids.

V usage is TRBV10-3 and J usage is TRBJ2-1; maybe TRBD2 (6 bases). V lost 0 bases and J lost 8, with 23 bases in between. Germline CDR1 and CDR2: ENHRY and SYGVKD. The CDR3 is made up of 18 amino acids. In DNA form, the CDR3 reads TGTGCCATCAGTGAGTCTGGCGGTCGGGGAGGACACGCGGATGAGCAGTTCTTC. Amino acids: CAISESGGRGGHADEQFF.

The gene calls are TRBV7-3 and TRBJ2-3, with D possibly being TRBD1 (6 bases). In germline, CDR1 is SGHTA, CDR2 FQGTGA. The CDR3 length is 15 residues. V lost 1 base to trimming and J lost 4 bases, with 12 bases between them. CDR3 nucleotides: TGTGCCAGCAGCTTAATGGGTGGGGGCCCAGATACGCAGTATTTT. Amino acid sequence: CASSLMGGGPDTQYF.

This chain links TRBV6-4 with TRBJ2-7; possible D gene TRBD2, 6 bases. This CDR3 has 14 amino acids. Germline values: CDR1 MRHNA, CDR2 SNTAGT. V was trimmed by 0 bases and J by 5 bases, leaving 11 bases between them. The CDR3 region has the DNA TGTGCCAGCAGTGACTCCCGGGAGAGTAACGAGCAGTACTTC. It encodes CASSDSRESNEQYF.

The J gene is TRBJ2-3, the V gene TRBV14; TRBD1 aligns across 7 bases. J gave up 1 base and V 4 bases, and 8 bases lay outside the gene matches. The CDR3 sequence is 16 residues long. Per the germline V gene, CDR1 is SGHDN and CDR2 is FVKESK. CDR3 protein: CASSPDRVGGTDTQYF. The CDR3 bases are TGTGCCAGCAGCCCCGACAGGGTCGGCGGCACAGATACGCAGTATTTT.

The V gene is TRBV27, the J gene TRBJ1-5; no clear D. Trimming left V 1 base short and J 0 bases short, with 4 bases between. The V gene's germline CDR1 is MNHEY and CDR2 SMNVEV (reference sequence). This CDR3 is built from 14 residues. CDR3 nucleotide sequence: TGTGCCAGCAGTTTATTTTATAGCAATCAGCCCCAGCATTTT. This sequence encodes CASSLFYSNQPQHF.

This clone was seen only a few times. The genes are TRBV6-5 and TRBJ2-1, with a weak D call TRBD2 (6 bases). The CDR3 length is 11 residues. The germline V and J ends were trimmed by 8 bases and 9 bases, with 11 bases remaining between them. CDR1 MNHEY and CDR2 SVGAGI come from the germline V gene. The CDR3 DNA reads TGTGCCAGCCGACTAGTCGGTGAGCAGTTCTTC. It is translated as CASRLVGEQFF.

J is TRBJ1-4 and V is TRBV15; D may be TRBD1 (5 bases). Germline V gene lookup returns CDR1 LNHNV and CDR2 YYDKDF (reference sequence). CDR3 size: 15 residues. V was shortened by 0 bases and J by 4 bases, with 9 bases between the two germline ends. CDR3 coding DNA: TGTGCCACCAGCAGAGATCTGGGGGGTAATGAAAAACTGTTTTTT. This encodes CATSRDLGGNEKLFF.

There are a few counts of this clone. The chain recombines TRBV11-3 with TRBJ2-7, with 11 bases identical to TRBD1. This CDR3 spans 15 amino acids. With V trimmed by 5 bases and J by 3 bases, 6 bases remained unmatched. Per the germline V gene, CDR1 is SGHNT and CDR2 is YENEEA. Written as DNA, the CDR3 is TGTGCCAGCAGCCGATGGACAGGGGGCATCTACGAGCAGTACTTC. Translating gives CASSRWTGGIYEQYF.

The chain is built from TRBV19 and TRBJ1-5, with 7 bases that match TRBD1. CDR3 size: 14 residues. Germline assignment: CDR1 LNHDA and CDR2 SQIVND (reference sequence). Unmatched junction bases numbered 7, after V lost 4 bases and J lost 7 bases. CDR3 amino acids: CASSSNRGGQPQHF. DNA of the CDR3: TGTGCCAGTAGTAGTAACAGGGGTGGGCAGCCCCAGCATTTT.

The V and J genes are TRBV6-1 and TRBJ1-3, with TRBD1 as a possible D gene (5 bases). The CDR3 sequence is 14 residues long. Deletions cut 1 base from V and 7 bases from J, with 11 bases between. Germline V gene lookup returns CDR1 MNHNS and CDR2 SASEGT. DNA for the CDR3: TGTGCCAGCAGTGAAGTCGCAGGGCGTAACACCATATATTTT. Its translation is CASSEVAGRNTIYF.

The rearrangement joins TRBV5-1 to TRBJ1-1, with 10 bases aligning to TRBD1. The CDR3 has 15 residues. V dropped 5 bases and J dropped 7; count of bases not matched to a gene: 11. Germline CDR1 SGHRS, CDR2 YFSETQ. The CDR3 DNA reads TGCGCCAGCAGAATGGGACAGGGGCAGGATGGTGAAGCTTTCTTT. Protein: CASRMGQGQDGEAFF.

This clone showed up just a few times. Additional DNA sequences in this sample encode the identical CDR3. CDR3 nucleotide sequence: TGTGCCAGCAGCTTAGAAAGGGGGAATCAGCCCCAGCATTTT. Its protein product is CASSLERGNQPQHF. The chain links TRBV7-2 to TRBJ1-5; tentatively, D is TRBD1 (6 bases). Germline CDR1 SGHTA, CDR2 FQGNSA. This CDR3 has 14 residues. V was trimmed by 1 base and J by 4 bases, leaving 8 bases between them.

The V call is TRBV5-1, the J call TRBJ2-3; 7 nucleotides line up with TRBD1. Germline CDR1 and CDR2: SGHRS and YFSETQ. The CDR3 spans 14 residues. V shed 0 bases, J shed 5 bases, and the junction held 3 bases outside the gene matches. The CDR3 region is CASSLGQGLDTQYF. CDR3 DNA sequence: TGCGCCAGCAGCTTGGGACAGGGTTTAGATACGCAGTATTTT.